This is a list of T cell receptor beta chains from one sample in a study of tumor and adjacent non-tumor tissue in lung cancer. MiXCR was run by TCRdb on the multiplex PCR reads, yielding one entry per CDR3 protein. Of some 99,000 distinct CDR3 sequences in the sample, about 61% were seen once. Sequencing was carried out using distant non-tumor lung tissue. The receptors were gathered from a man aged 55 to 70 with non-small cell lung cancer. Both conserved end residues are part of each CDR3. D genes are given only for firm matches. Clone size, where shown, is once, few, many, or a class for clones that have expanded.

cdr3_nt: TGCGCCAGCAGCCAAGATCGTTGGAGTGGGCAGTTCTTC
cdr3_aa: CASSQDRWSGQFF
clone_size: .
v_call: TRBV4-3
d_call: .
j_call: TRBJ2-1
cdr3_length: 13

cdr3_nt: TGTACCAGCAGTTGGGGCCTCGGTGCAGATACACAGTATTTT
cdr3_aa: CTSSWGLGADTQYF
clone_size: .
v_call: TRBV12-3/TRBV12-4
d_call: .
j_call: TRBJ2-3
cdr3_length: 14

cdr3_nt: TGCAGTGCTATACCCGGTTCGTCCTACGAGCAGTACTTC
cdr3_aa: CSAIPGSSYEQYF
clone_size: many
v_call: TRBV20-1
d_call: .
j_call: TRBJ2-7
cdr3_length: 13

cdr3_nt: TGTGCCAGCAGTTCCCCAACAGGGAACAATGAGCTGTTCTTC
cdr3_aa: CASSSPTGNNELFF
clone_size: .
v_call: TRBV6-5
d_call: .
j_call: TRBJ2-1
cdr3_length: 14

cdr3_nt: TGTGCCAGCAGTGAGGACAAGATTCAGCACCAGCATTTT
cdr3_aa: CASSEDKIQHQHF
clone_size: .
v_call: TRBV12-3/TRBV12-4
d_call: .
j_call: TRBJ1-5
cdr3_length: 13

cdr3_nt: TGTGCCGGCAGTAAGGGACTAGCCCCTCCTCACTCCCACGATGAGCAGTTCTTC
cdr3_aa: CAGSKGLAPPHSHDEQFF
clone_size: .
v_call: TRBV6-5
d_call: TRBD2
j_call: TRBJ2-1
cdr3_length: 18

cdr3_nt: TGTGCGAGCAGTTTAGAAGGTCGCGGCTACACCTTC
cdr3_aa: CASSLEGRGYTF
clone_size: .
v_call: TRBV6-2/TRBV6-3
d_call: .
j_call: TRBJ1-2
cdr3_length: 12

cdr3_nt: TGTGCCGGCAGTGAGGCAGCGGGGGCCTACAATGAGCACTTCTTC
cdr3_aa: CAGSEAAGAYNEHFF
clone_size: .
v_call: TRBV6-1
d_call: TRBD2
j_call: TRBJ2-1
cdr3_length: 15

cdr3_nt: TGTGACATCAGTTTACGAAGCTCCTACGAGCAGTACTTC
cdr3_aa: CDISLRSSYEQYF
clone_size: .
v_call: TRBV12-3/TRBV12-4
d_call: .
j_call: TRBJ2-7
cdr3_length: 13

cdr3_nt: TGTGCCAGCAGCTTGGACGGGAGCGGGATGGACACGCAGTTTTTT
cdr3_aa: CASSLDGSGMDTQFF
clone_size: .
v_call: TRBV5-4
d_call: TRBD2
j_call: TRBJ2-3
cdr3_length: 15

cdr3_nt: TGTGCCAGCACACCCCCAGGACTAGTGGGATTTTCCGGGGAGCTGTTTTTT
cdr3_aa: CASTPPGLVGFSGELFF
clone_size: .
v_call: TRBV28
d_call: TRBD2
j_call: TRBJ2-2
cdr3_length: 17

cdr3_nt: TGTGCCAGCAGCTTAGGGGGAGATGGTAATGAAAAACTGTTTTTT
cdr3_aa: CASSLGGDGNEKLFF
clone_size: .
v_call: TRBV7-9
d_call: .
j_call: TRBJ1-4
cdr3_length: 15

cdr3_nt: TGTGCCAGCAGCCCGAGATGGCGGGGTGGTGAGCAGTTCTTC
cdr3_aa: CASSPRWRGGEQFF
clone_size: .
v_call: TRBV7-8
d_call: .
j_call: TRBJ2-1
cdr3_length: 14

cdr3_nt: TGCATTGCTAGACGAGTGGGAGAGGTATACAATGAGCAGTTCTTC
cdr3_aa: CIARRVGEVYNEQFF
clone_size: .
v_call: TRBV20-1
d_call: .
j_call: TRBJ2-1
cdr3_length: 15

cdr3_nt: TGCAGAGCCGATCCAGGGGGCGCGGGGGGCTACACCTTC
cdr3_aa: CRADPGGAGGYTF
clone_size: .
v_call: TRBV20-1
d_call: TRBD1
j_call: TRBJ1-2
cdr3_length: 13

cdr3_nt: TGTGCCAGCAGCCCCGCCAGAAGAAACTCCTACAATGAGCAGTTCTTC
cdr3_aa: CASSPARRNSYNEQFF
clone_size: .
v_call: TRBV11-3
d_call: .
j_call: TRBJ2-1
cdr3_length: 16

cdr3_nt: TGTGCCAGCAGCTTAGATCGGGGAGGCGAGCAGTACTTC
cdr3_aa: CASSLDRGGEQYF
clone_size: many
v_call: TRBV7-8
d_call: .
j_call: TRBJ2-7
cdr3_length: 13

cdr3_nt: TGTGCTAGCAGCTTATGGGCTAGCGCTAACAATGAGCAGTTCTTC
cdr3_aa: CASSLWASANNEQFF
clone_size: few
v_call: TRBV7-2
d_call: .
j_call: TRBJ2-1
cdr3_length: 15

cdr3_nt: TGTGCCAGCCTTAGGATAGGCCCCTATGGCTACACCTTC
cdr3_aa: CASLRIGPYGYTF
clone_size: .
v_call: TRBV6-1
d_call: .
j_call: TRBJ1-2
cdr3_length: 13

cdr3_nt: TGCGCCAGCAATTACCCCGGAACACGAGGGATCAATGAGCAGTTCTTC
cdr3_aa: CASNYPGTRGINEQFF
clone_size: .
v_call: TRBV6-6
d_call: .
j_call: TRBJ2-1
cdr3_length: 16

cdr3_nt: TGCAGCGGGAGGACTAGTAGTAGGAATGAGCAGTTCTTC
cdr3_aa: CSGRTSSRNEQFF
clone_size: .
v_call: TRBV29-1
d_call: TRBD2
j_call: TRBJ2-1
cdr3_length: 13

cdr3_nt: TGTGCCATCAGTGCGGACGGCTATGGCTACACCTTC
cdr3_aa: CAISADGYGYTF
clone_size: many
v_call: TRBV10-3
d_call: .
j_call: TRBJ1-2
cdr3_length: 12

cdr3_nt: TGTGCCAGCAGCTCAATCCGGACGGGGGGCCCCTCAGATACGCAGTATTTT
cdr3_aa: CASSSIRTGGPSDTQYF
clone_size: many
v_call: TRBV7-9
d_call: .
j_call: TRBJ2-3
cdr3_length: 17

cdr3_nt: TGTGCCAGCAGTTCCTATCATGCTAGGAACACCGGGGAGCTGTTTTTT
cdr3_aa: CASSSYHARNTGELFF
clone_size: few
v_call: TRBV6-1
d_call: .
j_call: TRBJ2-2
cdr3_length: 16

cdr3_nt: TGCAGTGCTAGCGGCATAGGGACAGGAGGGGTTAATAGTCAGCCCCAGCATTTT
cdr3_aa: CSASGIGTGGVNSQPQHF
clone_size: many
v_call: TRBV20-1
d_call: TRBD1
j_call: TRBJ1-5
cdr3_length: 18

cdr3_nt: TGTGCCAGCAGCTTTCGCGCGGGACAGGGCGAAATCTTAAGGTCACCCCTCCACTTT
cdr3_aa: CASSFRAGQGEILRSPLHF
clone_size: many
v_call: TRBV11-3
d_call: TRBD1
j_call: TRBJ1-6
cdr3_length: 19

cdr3_nt: TGTGCCAGCAGCTTGACCTGTCAAGGAGGCACCATATATTTC
cdr3_aa: CASSLTCQGGTIYF
clone_size: .
v_call: TRBV6-6
d_call: .
j_call: TRBJ1-3
cdr3_length: 14

cdr3_nt: TGTGCAGCACTCGGTGCTAATGGAAGCGCCATATATTTT
cdr3_aa: CAALGANGSAIYF
clone_size: .
v_call: TRBV12-3/TRBV12-4
d_call: .
j_call: TRBJ1-3
cdr3_length: 13

cdr3_nt: TGTGCCAGCAGTTACTCGTATGAGAGGATCAACACCGGGGAGCTATTTTTT
cdr3_aa: CASSYSYERINTGELFF
clone_size: .
v_call: TRBV6-5
d_call: .
j_call: TRBJ2-2
cdr3_length: 17

cdr3_nt: TGCGCCAGCAGCTTAGGCGTGAGCTCCTACAATGAGCAGTTCTTC
cdr3_aa: CASSLGVSSYNEQFF
clone_size: .
v_call: TRBV5-1
d_call: .
j_call: TRBJ2-1
cdr3_length: 15

cdr3_nt: TGTGCCAGCAGCTTAGGGGAGGCAGATACGCAGTATTTT
cdr3_aa: CASSLGEADTQYF
clone_size: .
v_call: TRBV11-2
d_call: .
j_call: TRBJ2-3
cdr3_length: 13

cdr3_nt: TGTGCCATCAGTGAAGGCTCGGGAGAATATTTT
cdr3_aa: CAISEGSGEYF
clone_size: .
v_call: TRBV10-3
d_call: .
j_call: TRBJ2-3
cdr3_length: 11

cdr3_nt: TGTGCCAGCAGTTCCACCGCGGAGCAGTTCTTC
cdr3_aa: CASSSTAEQFF
clone_size: many
v_call: TRBV6-5
d_call: .
j_call: TRBJ2-1
cdr3_length: 11

cdr3_nt: TGTGTCAGCAGTGTAGGGGGTCCAAGCAATCAGCCCCAGCATTTT
cdr3_aa: CVSSVGGPSNQPQHF
clone_size: .
v_call: TRBV6-1
d_call: .
j_call: TRBJ1-5
cdr3_length: 15

cdr3_nt: TGCGCCAGCAGCTTGTCAGGGAATCCACCCCTCCACTTT
cdr3_aa: CASSLSGNPPLHF
clone_size: many
v_call: TRBV5-1
d_call: .
j_call: TRBJ1-6
cdr3_length: 13

cdr3_nt: TGCGCCAGCAGTCATTCCGGGACATCAAACTACGAGCAGTACTTC
cdr3_aa: CASSHSGTSNYEQYF
clone_size: .
v_call: TRBV23-1
d_call: .
j_call: TRBJ2-7
cdr3_length: 15

cdr3_nt: TGTGCCAGCAGCTCCCTCGGGGCTAGCGGACGCACAGATACGCAGTATTTT
cdr3_aa: CASSSLGASGRTDTQYF
clone_size: many
v_call: TRBV4-2
d_call: TRBD2
j_call: TRBJ2-3
cdr3_length: 17

cdr3_nt: TGCGCTAACAGCTTAGCGGGGGGGTTGAGTGAGCAGTTCTTC
cdr3_aa: CANSLAGGLSEQFF
clone_size: .
v_call: TRBV5-1
d_call: TRBD2
j_call: TRBJ2-1
cdr3_length: 14

cdr3_nt: TGTGCCAGCTCACCACCGGCTATAGAGAGGGAGACCCAGTACTTC
cdr3_aa: CASSPPAIERETQYF
clone_size: .
v_call: TRBV18
d_call: .
j_call: TRBJ2-5
cdr3_length: 15

cdr3_nt: TGTGCCAGCAGTTACGGAGGGACTCCCTCCTACAATGAGCAATTCTTC
cdr3_aa: CASSYGGTPSYNEQFF
clone_size: .
v_call: TRBV6-2/TRBV6-3
d_call: .
j_call: TRBJ2-1
cdr3_length: 16

cdr3_nt: TGTGCCAGCAGCTTAGATGCACCCACTGAAGCTTTCTTT
cdr3_aa: CASSLDAPTEAFF
clone_size: many
v_call: TRBV11-2
d_call: .
j_call: TRBJ1-1
cdr3_length: 13

cdr3_nt: TGTGCCATCGGTATCTTTGTGGGACTAGCGGACAATGAGCAGTTCTTC
cdr3_aa: CAIGIFVGLADNEQFF
clone_size: .
v_call: TRBV10-3
d_call: TRBD2
j_call: TRBJ2-1
cdr3_length: 16

cdr3_nt: TGTATCAGCAGCTCAGTGGGGGAACTGCCTTACCGAGGGGAGCAGTTCTTC
cdr3_aa: CISSSVGELPYRGEQFF
clone_size: .
v_call: TRBV11-2
d_call: .
j_call: TRBJ2-1
cdr3_length: 17

cdr3_nt: TGTGCCGGCAGTCCCCTGCTCTGGGGTTACAATGAGCAGTTCTTC
cdr3_aa: CAGSPLLWGYNEQFF
clone_size: .
v_call: TRBV6-5
d_call: .
j_call: TRBJ2-1
cdr3_length: 15

cdr3_nt: TGTGCCAGCTCACCAGGGACAGCGAACACTGAAGCTTTCTTT
cdr3_aa: CASSPGTANTEAFF
clone_size: .
v_call: TRBV18
d_call: TRBD1
j_call: TRBJ1-1
cdr3_length: 14

cdr3_nt: TGCGCCAGCAGCCAAGGGGGACATGCTGGGTCCAACGTCCTGACTTTC
cdr3_aa: CASSQGGHAGSNVLTF
clone_size: .
v_call: TRBV4-1
d_call: .
j_call: TRBJ2-6
cdr3_length: 16

cdr3_nt: TGTGCCAGCAGCTTGGGGACAGAGATCTATGGCTACACCTTC
cdr3_aa: CASSLGTEIYGYTF
clone_size: many
v_call: TRBV5-6
d_call: .
j_call: TRBJ1-2
cdr3_length: 14

cdr3_nt: TGTGCCAGCAGTTCCACTAACGGGACAAATGAGCAGTGCTTC
cdr3_aa: CASSSTNGTNEQCF
clone_size: .
v_call: TRBV6-2/TRBV6-3
d_call: .
j_call: TRBJ2-1
cdr3_length: 14